This TCR beta chain comes out of a study of blood T cells in healthy people across ages. Study findings and constraints: TCR beta diversity correlated strongly with naive T cell percentage. There were more naive CD4+ cells and higher diversity in long-lived donors than in aged donors.

Concerning this clonotype itself: Its specificity is not known.

Samples each yielded at least 5 micrograms of total RNA. Combining a sample-barcoded 5' primer with a J-beta primer mix, a second PCR ran for 7 to 11 cycles. Tagging of each cDNA molecule was performed by a template-switch adaptor with 12 random nucleotides. From the 5' RACE reads, TCRdb called clonotypes with MiXCR, one entry per CDR3 protein. Here the sample spans 780,000 or so distinct CDR3 sequences, about 56% being singletons. The CDR3 covers 14 residues. The V gene lost 4 bases and the J gene lost 2 bases, with 10 bases spanning the gap. Germline values: CDR1 SGHDN, CDR2 FVKESK. The sequenced material came from blood. V usage is TRBV14 and J usage is TRBJ2-3; weak D call: TRBD2 (6 bases). The source of this sequence is a man in his forties or fifties in good health. Here the CDR3 reads CASSRRLVTDTQYF. The CDR3 DNA reads as TGTGCCAGCAGCCGTAGACTAGTCACAGATACGCAGTATTTT. Drawing the rest from reference TRBV14 and TRBJ2-3, the complete variable domain is EAGVTQFPSHSVIEKGQTVTLRCDPISGHDNLYWYRRVMGKEIKFLLHFVKESKQDESGMPNNRFLAERTGGTYSTLKVQPAELEDSGVYFCASSRRLVTDTQYFGPGTRLTVL.